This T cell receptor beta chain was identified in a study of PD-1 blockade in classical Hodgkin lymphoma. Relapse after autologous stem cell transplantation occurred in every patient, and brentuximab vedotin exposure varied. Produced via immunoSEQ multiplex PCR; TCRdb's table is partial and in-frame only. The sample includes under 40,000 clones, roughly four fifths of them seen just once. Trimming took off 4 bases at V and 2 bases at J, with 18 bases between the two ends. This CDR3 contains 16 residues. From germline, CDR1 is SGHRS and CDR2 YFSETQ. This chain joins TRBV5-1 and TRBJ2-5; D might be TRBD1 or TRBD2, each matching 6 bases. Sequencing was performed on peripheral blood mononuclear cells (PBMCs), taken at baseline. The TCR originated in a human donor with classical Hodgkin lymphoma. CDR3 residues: CASSQTGGTRQETQYF. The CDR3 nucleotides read TGCGCCAGCAGCCAGACTGGCGGGACACGACAAGAGACCCAGTACTTC.